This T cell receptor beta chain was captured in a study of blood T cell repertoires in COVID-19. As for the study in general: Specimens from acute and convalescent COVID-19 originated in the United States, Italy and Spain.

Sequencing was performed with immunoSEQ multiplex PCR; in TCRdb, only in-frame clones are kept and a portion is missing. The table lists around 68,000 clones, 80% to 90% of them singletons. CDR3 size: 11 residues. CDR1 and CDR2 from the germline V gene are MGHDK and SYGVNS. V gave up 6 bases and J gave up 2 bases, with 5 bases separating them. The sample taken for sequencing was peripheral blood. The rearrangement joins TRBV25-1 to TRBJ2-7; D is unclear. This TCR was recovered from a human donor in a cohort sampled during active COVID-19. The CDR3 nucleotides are TGTGCCAGCAGCCCCGCCTACGAGCAGTACTTC. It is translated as CASSPAYEQYF.